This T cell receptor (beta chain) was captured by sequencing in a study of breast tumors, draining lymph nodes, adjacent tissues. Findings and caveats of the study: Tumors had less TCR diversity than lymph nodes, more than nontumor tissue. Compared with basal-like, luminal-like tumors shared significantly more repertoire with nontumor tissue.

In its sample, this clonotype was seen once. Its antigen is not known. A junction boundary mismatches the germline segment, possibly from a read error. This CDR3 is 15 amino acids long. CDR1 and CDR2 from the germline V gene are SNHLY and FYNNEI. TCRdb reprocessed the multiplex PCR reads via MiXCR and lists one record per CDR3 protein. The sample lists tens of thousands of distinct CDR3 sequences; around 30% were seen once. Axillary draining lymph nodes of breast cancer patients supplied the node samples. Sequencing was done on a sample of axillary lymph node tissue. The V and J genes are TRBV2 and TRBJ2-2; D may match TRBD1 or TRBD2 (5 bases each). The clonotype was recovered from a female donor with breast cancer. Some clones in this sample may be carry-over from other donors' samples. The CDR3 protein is CASSELQNGAGEPFF. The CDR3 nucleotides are TGTGCCAGCAGTGAACTTCAGAACGGGGCCGGGGAGCCGTTTTTT.